The rows below give T cell receptor beta chains drawn from one sample of a study of vaccination effects on CD4 cells after COVID-19. Sequencing used immunoSEQ multiplex PCR; TCRdb keeps in-frame clones, though not all of them. The repertoire holds approximately 70,000 clones, with around 70% as singletons. The antigens these receptors bind are not known. The source material was CD4+ T cells from PBMCs cultured with HIV peptides, sampled before COVID-19 vaccination. The receptors were gathered from a human donor who had a prior SARS-CoV-2 infection. The CDR3 runs from the conserved cysteine through the conserved F or W.

J gene: TRBJ2-1; V gene: TRBV30; CDR3 protein: CAWTGYNEQFF
J gene: TRBJ1-1; V gene: TRBV7-3; CDR3 protein: CASSLLGGRNTEAFF
J gene: TRBJ1-1; V gene: TRBV7-9; CDR3 protein: CVAGRMNTEAFF
J gene: TRBJ1-1; V gene: TRBV7-9; CDR3 protein: CASSLGQNTEAFF
J gene: TRBJ1-5; V gene: TRBV28; CDR3 protein: CASRPAWGNQPQHF
J gene: TRBJ2-5; V gene: TRBV5-6; CDR3 protein: CASSFGDRGREETQYF
J gene: TRBJ1-5; V gene: TRBV6-5; CDR3 protein: CASSQPGQLQHF
J gene: TRBJ2-3; V gene: TRBV7-9; CDR3 protein: CASSSRGIYDF
J gene: TRBJ1-1; V gene: TRBV19; CDR3 protein: CASSIAISMNTEAFF
J gene: TRBJ2-7; V gene: TRBV27; CDR3 protein: CASSITGGWYEQYF
J gene: TRBJ1-4; V gene: TRBV18; CDR3 protein: CASHRSTNEKLFF
J gene: TRBJ1-1; V gene: TRBV4-2; CDR3 protein: CASSQGGNTEAFF
J gene: TRBJ1-1; V gene: TRBV5-1; CDR3 protein: CASSLVGQGGSEAFF
J gene: TRBJ2-1; V gene: TRBV7-2; CDR3 protein: CASSLAGSYNEQFF
J gene: TRBJ1-2; V gene: TRBV6-1; CDR3 protein: CASSEGVGGYGYTF
J gene: TRBJ2-1; V gene: TRBV10-3; CDR3 protein: CAISTGTGAAQEQFF
J gene: TRBJ2-7; V gene: TRBV3-1/TRBV3-2; CDR3 protein: CASNNRGNSPYEQYF
J gene: TRBJ2-1; V gene: TRBV11-3; CDR3 protein: CASSLGQISSEEQFF
J gene: TRBJ2-1; V gene: TRBV9; CDR3 protein: CASSVVATGEIYNEQFF
J gene: TRBJ1-6; V gene: TRBV28; CDR3 protein: CASSTPGRGNSPLHF
J gene: TRBJ2-2; V gene: TRBV11-3; CDR3 protein: CASSFRPVNTGELFF
J gene: TRBJ1-2; V gene: TRBV28; CDR3 protein: CASSLRYQGVGYTF
J gene: TRBJ2-1; V gene: TRBV28; CDR3 protein: CASSLLREGNEQFF